This TCR beta chain emerged from a study of cytomegalovirus exposure and HLA in healthy donors. Study results and limitations: A highly shared variant cluster was judged a likely technical artifact. Reportedly, cytomegalovirus status was diagnosed with high sensitivity and specificity. Earlier analysis looked at TCR beta V segments, and most were productive about 90% or about 30% of the time.

V trimming: 7 bases; J trimming: 6 bases; junction bases outside the gene matches: 9. Germline V gives CDR1 WSHSY, CDR2 SAAADI. This CDR3 has 14 amino acids. PCR used 60 Vbeta primers and 13 Jbeta primers. Produced via immunoSEQ multiplex PCR; TCRdb's table is partial and in-frame only. The sample lists 150,000 to 200,000 clones, 82% occurring once. Remarks on this clone: Its antigen is undetermined.

Sequenced input: PBMCs. The source is a girl under 18 in good health and CMV-seropositive. The rearrangement joins TRBV10-2 to TRBJ2-5; 9 bases are shared with TRBD2. The CDR3 bases are TGCGCCAGCAACTTTAAGCGGGGGGCCCAGACCCAGTACTTC. Translated, it gives CASNFKRGAQTQYF.